One and the same sample provided the 20 T cell receptor beta chains below, sequenced in a study of shared clonotypes between healthy human individuals (dated by TCRdb to 2018 to 2021). The library was obtained by the immunoSEQ multiplex PCR assay. Not all clones reach the TCRdb copy of this immuneACCESS table, which keeps in-frame sequences only. Checked studies attribute under half of the gap to unresolved V genes and leave the rest unexplained. This sample lists 850,000 to 1,200,000 clones; roughly 80% were detected once. The ten most abundant clones make up approximately 1.5% of the sample. The sample consisted of memory CD4+ T cells sorted from blood. The sample's cell subset or site, from its label and the paper: CD45RA-negative fraction. These receptors were obtained from a man younger than 30 in good health.

This sequence joins TRBV29-1 and TRBJ2-7, with 14 bases identical to TRBD2. CDR1 and CDR2 from the germline V gene are SQVTM and ANQGSEA. V dropped 7 bases and J dropped 7; count of bases not matched to a gene: 9. The CDR3 covers 14 residues. The CDR3 DNA reads TGCAGCGCCCGGACTAGCGGGGGGCAGGGGGAGCAGTACTTC. It specifies CSARTSGGQGEQYF.

To note about this clone: Within the sample, other DNA sequences also encode this same CDR3. This chain uses TRBV28 with TRBJ1-5, with no clear D. The CDR3 sequence is 14 residues long. Trimming took 5 bases from V and 3 from J, leaving 11 bases between them. Germline loops: CDR1 MDHEN, CDR2 SYDVKM. CDR3 residues: CASSPPGPNQPQHF. The CDR3 DNA sequence: TGTGCCAGCAGTCCACCCGGACCCAATCAGCCCCAGCATTTT.

V gene TRBV30 combines with J gene TRBJ1-4; D gene ambiguous. CDR1 GTSNPN and CDR2 SVGIG come from the germline V gene (reference sequence). The CDR3 sequence is 14 residues long. The germline V and J ends were trimmed by 3 bases and 5 bases, with 13 bases remaining between them. The CDR3: CAWRATDLNEKLFF. The CDR3 nucleotides read TGTGCCTGGAGGGCGACTGATCTGAATGAAAAACTGTTTTTT.

This clone was counted between two and nine times. This clone may be a read error of a much larger clone one base away. The rearrangement joins TRBV7-8 to TRBJ1-1; D call uncertain. The CDR3 is made up of 13 amino acids. Germline CDR1 and CDR2: SGHVS and FQNEAQ. Trimming stripped 1 base from V and 1 base from J, with 4 bases between. The CDR3 DNA reads as TGTGCCAGCAGCTTAGACCAGAACACTGAAGCTTTCTTT. Its protein product is CASSLDQNTEAFF.

CDR3 DNA sequence: TGTGCCAGCAGCTGGGGGACTAGCAACTACAATGAGCAGTTCTTC. It translates to CASSWGTSNYNEQFF. V is TRBV5-5 and J is TRBJ2-1, with 9 bases identical to TRBD2. V lost 3 bases, J lost 3 bases, and 4 bases stayed unmatched. This CDR3 is 15 amino acids long. CDR1 is SGHKS and CDR2 is YYEKEE in the germline V gene (reference sequence).

The chain employs TRBV7-8 and TRBJ2-5; 7 positions match TRBD1. Per the germline V gene, CDR1 is SGHVS and CDR2 is FQNEAQ. V trimming: 3 bases; J trimming: 1 base; junction bases outside the gene matches: 8. The CDR3 contains 16 residues. CDR3 loop: CASSFSHDRAQETQYF. The CDR3 DNA sequence: TGTGCCAGCAGCTTTTCGCACGACAGGGCCCAAGAGACCCAGTACTTC.

This clone was recorded at least ten times. This chain's CDR3 is CAEGGDVSKNIQYF. CDR3 DNA sequence: TGTGCCGAGGGGGGAGATGTTTCCAAAAACATTCAGTACTTC. The chain links TRBV25-1 to TRBJ2-4, with D tentatively TRBD1 or TRBD2 (6 bases each). The V and J ends lost 11 bases and 2 bases respectively, with 16 bases between them. Germline V gene lookup returns CDR1 MGHDK and CDR2 SYGVNS. The CDR3 extends over 14 amino acids.

This clone was seen once. The chain links TRBV19 to TRBJ1-3, with 10 bases fitting TRBD1. V lost 6 bases and J lost 2; bases outside the gene matches: 7. The germline gives CDR1 LNHDA, CDR2 SQIVND (reference sequence). This CDR3 spans 16 amino acids. The CDR3 DNA reads TGTGCCAGTAGGAGTCCCGGGACAGGGGCTGGAAACACCATATATTTT. As protein: CASRSPGTGAGNTIYF.

The genes are TRBV9 and TRBJ1-2; the D gene is possibly TRBD1 (6 bases). This CDR3 is built from 14 residues. V was pared by 0 bases and J by 7 bases, with 13 bases between. Per germline, CDR1 SGDLS and CDR2 YYNGEE. CDR3 DNA sequence: TGTGCCAGCAGCGTAGGTGTAGGGGGAGGTGGCTACACCTTC. Translated, it gives CASSVGVGGGGYTF.

The rearrangement uses TRBV5-1 and TRBJ2-3, with D possibly matching TRBD2 (6 bases). CDR1 SGHRS and CDR2 YFSETQ come from the germline V gene. The CDR3 consists of 14 residues. Trimming left V 4 bases short and J 4 bases short, with 13 bases between. The chain's CDR3 is CASSNPGGADTQYF. The CDR3 bases are TGCGCCAGCAGCAACCCCGGGGGAGCAGATACGCAGTATTTT.

The chain combines TRBV11-3 with TRBJ1-5; the D is unclear. Trimming cost V 5 bases and J 1 base, with 6 bases left between them. Looked up from germline, CDR1 is SGHNT and CDR2 is YENEEA. The CDR3 runs to 13 residues. CDR3 sequence (DNA): TGTGCCAGCAGCGGACCCAGCAATCAGCCCCAGCATTTT. Its protein product is CASSGPSNQPQHF.

There are a few counts of this clone. The gene calls are TRBV28 and TRBJ2-7; 7 bases align to TRBD1. Germline CDR1 is MDHEN and CDR2 is SYDVKM. The CDR3 consists of 15 residues. The junction had 8 bases not matched to a gene; V was cut back by 4 bases and J by 2 bases. The CDR3, as DNA: TGTGCCAGCAGTTCGGGAAGGGGGCGAACCTACGAGCAGTACTTC. Residues: CASSSGRGRTYEQYF.

With respect to this clone: This specimen includes other DNA sequences encoding the same CDR3. This chain joins TRBV7-2 and TRBJ1-5, with D possibly matching TRBD1 (6 bases). The germline V gene encodes CDR1 SGHTA and CDR2 FQGNSA. This CDR3 has 14 amino acids. V dropped 4 bases and J dropped 2 bases, with 9 bases sitting between them. CDR3 loop: CASSSDSGNQPQHF. As DNA, the CDR3 is TGTGCCAGCAGCTCGGACAGCGGCAATCAGCCCCAGCATTTT.

Written as DNA, the CDR3 is TGTGCCAGCAGTGAGACGGAAGAGACCCAGTACTTC. Residues: CASSETEETQYF. V is TRBV6-1 and J is TRBJ2-5, with no clear D. The V gene lost 3 bases and the J gene lost 3 bases, with 5 bases spanning the gap. This CDR3 is 12 amino acids long. Per germline, CDR1 MNHNS and CDR2 SASEGT.

This chain connects TRBV29-1 to TRBJ1-1; D remains unclear. V dropped 6 bases and J dropped 2 bases, with 25 bases sitting between them. The CDR3 spans 17 residues. The germline CDR1 and CDR2 sequences are SQVTM and ANQGSEA. This CDR3 reads CSVLDKRRALSNTEAFF. In DNA form, the CDR3 reads TGCAGCGTCCTAGACAAAAGGAGGGCCCTCTCCAACACTGAAGCTTTCTTT.

This CDR3 reads CASSINGNQPQHF. In DNA form, the CDR3 reads TGTGCCAGTAGTATAAATGGCAATCAGCCCCAGCATTTT. This chain uses TRBV19 with TRBJ1-5; D gene unclear. The V end lost 2 bases, the J end lost 2 bases, and 4 bases lay between the germline ends. Looked up from germline, CDR1 is LNHDA and CDR2 is SQIVND (reference sequence). This CDR3 contains 13 residues.

As DNA, the CDR3 is TGTGCCAGCAGTGAAGGGACAGGGGGCATCCAGCCCCAGCATTTT. It is translated as CASSEGTGGIQPQHF. V and J are TRBV2 and TRBJ1-5, with 11 bases identical to TRBD1. CDR3 size: 15 residues. V lost 1 base to trimming and J lost 7 bases; unmatched junction nucleotides: 3. Germline loops: CDR1 SNHLY, CDR2 FYNNEI.

The V call is TRBV7-2, the J call TRBJ2-5, with D uncertain. Per germline, CDR1 SGHTA and CDR2 FQGNSA. CDR3 length: 11 residues. V gave up 5 bases and J gave up 5 bases, with 6 bases separating them. The CDR3 DNA follows: TGTGCCAGCAGCGACGGGGAGACCCAGTACTTC. Translating it yields CASSDGETQYF. The whole variable domain, filled in from reference TRBV7-2 and TRBJ2-5, reads GAGVSQSPSNKVTEKGKDVELRCDPISGHTALYWYRQSLGQGLEFLIYFQGNSAPDKSGLPSDRFSAERTGGSVSTLTIQRTQQEDSAVYLCASSDGETQYFGPGTRLLVL.

This chain links TRBV6-5 with TRBJ1-1; D call uncertain. Germline V CDR1 and CDR2: MNHEY, SVGAGI. This CDR3 has 15 residues. Trimming cost V 0 bases and J 5 bases, with 13 bases left between them. In DNA, the CDR3 is TGTGCCAGCAGTTACTCGACGGTCACTGGGACTGAAGCTTTCTTT. Its translation: CASSYSTVTGTEAFF.

The J gene is TRBJ2-7, the V gene TRBV5-4, with 12 bases aligning to TRBD1. The V segment lost 0 bases and the J segment 2 bases; nucleotides outside the gene matches: 9. Germline CDR1 is SGHNT and CDR2 is YYREEE (reference sequence). This CDR3 comprises 18 residues. This CDR3 reads CASSLDLPGQGATYEQYF. The CDR3 DNA reads as TGTGCCAGCAGCTTGGACCTCCCGGGACAGGGGGCGACCTACGAGCAGTACTTC.